A single sample is the source of the 16 T cell receptor beta chains below, sequenced in a study of T cell repertoires in cytomegalovirus infection. TCRdb ran MiXCR on the reads and lists one entry per CDR3 protein. The data contain about 530,000 distinct CDR3 sequences, around a quarter of them singletons. Sequenced: PBMCs. The receptors derive from a human donor in good health (CMV status not recorded). Some clones in this sample may be carry-over from other donors' samples.

In this sample, this clonotype turned up a few times. The V call is TRBV4-1, the J call TRBJ1-5; no reliable D call. Germline-derived CDR1 and CDR2 are MGHRA and YSYEKL. The CDR3 loop spans 14 amino acids. V was pared by 0 bases and J by 6 bases, with 9 bases between. The CDR3 here is CASSQENLGQPQHF. CDR3 DNA: TGCGCCAGCAGCCAAGAGAACCTAGGTCAGCCCCAGCATTTT.

This clonotype was counted between two and nine times. The chain uses TRBV7-2 and TRBJ2-7, with D unresolved. Germline V gives CDR1 SGHTA, CDR2 FQGNSA. This CDR3 has 15 amino acids. Trimming stripped 5 bases from V and 2 bases from J, with 16 bases between. The CDR3 sequence is CASSARWEITYEQYF. In DNA form, the CDR3 reads TGTGCCAGCAGCGCTAGGTGGGAAATAACCTACGAGCAGTACTTC.

The V gene is TRBV29-1, the J gene TRBJ1-1; 8 nucleotides line up with TRBD1. Germline V CDR1 and CDR2: SQVTM, ANQGSEA. After removal of 7 bases from V and 5 bases from J, the junction contained 12 bases not matched to a gene. The CDR3 length is 14 residues. CDR3 nucleotide sequence: TGCAGCGCGACCTCCCGACAGGGGAATACTGAAGCTTTCTTT. Encoded protein: CSATSRQGNTEAFF.

V gene TRBV6-6 combines with J gene TRBJ2-7; perhaps TRBD1 as D (6 bases). Germline V gene lookup returns CDR1 MNHNY and CDR2 SVGAGI (reference sequence). The V gene lost 8 bases and the J gene lost 2 bases, with 10 bases spanning the gap. CDR3 size: 12 residues. The CDR3 DNA is TGTGCCAGCGGGGACAACACCTACGAGCAGTACTTC. It yields the protein CASGDNTYEQYF.

This clonotype has only a few counts. This chain links TRBV7-9 with TRBJ2-1, with a tentative D call TRBD2 (6 bases). Per germline, CDR1 SEHNR and CDR2 FQNEAQ (reference sequence). This CDR3 is built from 16 residues. Between the trimmed V and J ends, which lost 4 bases and 5 bases, there was a span of 18 bases. In DNA form, the CDR3 reads TGTGCCAGCAGCTATGGTGGCGGGAAACGGAACAATGAGCAGTTCTTC. Translation gives CASSYGGGKRNNEQFF.

The chain employs TRBV20-1 and TRBJ2-3; D is perhaps TRBD2 (6 bases). The germline V gene has CDR1 DFQATT and CDR2 SNEGSKA (reference sequence). The V gene lost 3 bases and the J gene lost 4 bases, with 11 bases spanning the gap. The CDR3 has 13 residues. The CDR3 loop is CSASRRRADTQYF. Written as DNA, the CDR3 is TGCAGTGCTAGCCGTCGGAGGGCAGATACGCAGTATTTT.

The rearrangement joins TRBV7-8 to TRBJ1-1, with 8 positions matching TRBD1. Germline V gives CDR1 SGHVS, CDR2 FQNEAQ. The CDR3 loop spans 15 amino acids. Trimming removed 5 bases from V and 1 base from J; junction bases left unmatched: 6. The CDR3 DNA follows: TGTGCCAGCAGCCGAATGGACAGGGAGAACACTGAAGCTTTCTTT. It encodes CASSRMDRENTEAFF.

This clonotype was seen at least ten times. V is TRBV7-8 and J is TRBJ2-3; the match to TRBD2 covers 7 bases. Germline loops: CDR1 SGHVS, CDR2 FQNEAQ. There are 16 residues in the CDR3. With V trimmed by 7 bases and J by 3 bases, 13 bases remained unmatched. CDR3 loop: CASTLGVREQTDTQYF. CDR3 in DNA: TGTGCCAGCACCCTAGGGGTGCGGGAGCAAACAGATACGCAGTATTTT.

The gene calls are TRBV7-2 and TRBJ2-3; 7 nucleotides align to TRBD2. This CDR3 contains 16 residues. V shed 4 bases and J 0 bases; nucleotides not matched to a gene: 7. The germline V gene has CDR1 SGHTA and CDR2 FQGNSA. Here the CDR3 DNA reads TGTGCCAGCAGCTCAGTTGGGCGGGAGAGCACAGATACGCAGTATTTT. Translation: CASSSVGRESTDTQYF.

This clonotype was counted between two and nine times. V is TRBV11-3 and J is TRBJ1-6; no definite D call. The length of the CDR3 is 15 residues. In germline, CDR1 is SGHNT, CDR2 YENEEA. V lost 4 bases and J lost 6, with 13 bases in between. The CDR3 region has the DNA TGTGCCAGCAGCTACCGAGGTTTGAGTAATTCACCCCTCCACTTT. It codes for CASSYRGLSNSPLHF.

This clonotype has a handful of counts. Here the CDR3 reads CASGFLTGRRGAERLAAYNEQFF. The DNA for the CDR3 is TGTGCCAGCGGGTTCCTTACAGGGCGAAGGGGGGCTGAAAGACTAGCGGCCTACAATGAGCAGTTCTTC. This chain uses TRBV6-1 with TRBJ2-1; 9 nucleotides align to TRBD2. The ends lost 8 bases at V and 2 bases at J; junction bases unmatched: 31. In germline, CDR1 is MNHNS, CDR2 SASEGT. The CDR3 is 23 residues long.

The rearrangement links TRBV7-8 to TRBJ2-1; possibly TRBD2 for D (5 bases). This CDR3 has 13 residues. The germline V gene encodes CDR1 SGHVS and CDR2 FQNEAQ. V gave up 1 base and J gave up 10 bases, with 11 bases separating them. This CDR3 reads CASSLVAGKEQFF. DNA for the CDR3: TGTGCCAGCAGCTTAGTGGCGGGCAAAGAGCAGTTCTTC.

The chain joins TRBV11-2 to TRBJ2-4, with TRBD1 matching over 7 bases. CDR1 SGHAT and CDR2 FQNNGV come from the germline V gene. The V and J ends lost 0 bases and 6 bases, in that order; junction bases with no gene match: 8. The CDR3 contains 16 residues. Here the CDR3 reads CASSLDWDSGLNIQYF. The CDR3 DNA reads TGTGCCAGCAGCTTAGATTGGGACAGTGGACTAAACATTCAGTACTTC. Together with reference TRBV11-2 and TRBJ2-4, the CDR3 gives the full variable domain: EAGVAQSPRYKIIEKRQSVAFWCNPISGHATLYWYQQILGQGPKLLIQFQNNGVVDDSQLPKDRFSAERLKGVDSTLKIQPAKLEDSAVYLCASSLDWDSGLNIQYFGAGTRLSVL.

This clonotype has a count of ten or more. The chain couples TRBV7-2 to TRBJ1-2, with D possibly TRBD1 on 6 matching bases. The V end was cut by 0 bases, the J end by 3 bases, with 14 bases between. The CDR3 is made up of 16 amino acids. The V gene's germline CDR1 is SGHTA and CDR2 FQGNSA. The CDR3 sequence is CASSLAWGRTDYGYTF. DNA of the CDR3: TGTGCCAGCAGCTTAGCCTGGGGGCGCACGGACTATGGCTACACCTTC.

The gene calls are TRBV6-6 and TRBJ1-1; a weak D match, TRBD1 (5 bases). Germline CDR1 is MNHNY and CDR2 is SVGAGI (reference sequence). The CDR3 is 15 amino acids. The germline V and J ends were trimmed by 6 bases and 8 bases, with 22 bases remaining between them. The CDR3 bases are TGTGCCAGCAGCGCCGGGGGGGGAGGGGTTCCGGAAGCTTTCTTT. Protein product: CASSAGGGGVPEAFF.

The chain links TRBV7-4 to TRBJ2-1; 8 positions match TRBD2. Germline values: CDR1 SGHVT, CDR2 SQSDAQ. V shed 5 bases and J 8 bases; nucleotides not matched to a gene: 11. The CDR3 totals 15 residues. CDR3 nucleotides: TGTGCCAGCAGCGCTTCCGGGACTAGGCGGCATGAGCAGTTCTTC. It encodes CASSASGTRRHEQFF.